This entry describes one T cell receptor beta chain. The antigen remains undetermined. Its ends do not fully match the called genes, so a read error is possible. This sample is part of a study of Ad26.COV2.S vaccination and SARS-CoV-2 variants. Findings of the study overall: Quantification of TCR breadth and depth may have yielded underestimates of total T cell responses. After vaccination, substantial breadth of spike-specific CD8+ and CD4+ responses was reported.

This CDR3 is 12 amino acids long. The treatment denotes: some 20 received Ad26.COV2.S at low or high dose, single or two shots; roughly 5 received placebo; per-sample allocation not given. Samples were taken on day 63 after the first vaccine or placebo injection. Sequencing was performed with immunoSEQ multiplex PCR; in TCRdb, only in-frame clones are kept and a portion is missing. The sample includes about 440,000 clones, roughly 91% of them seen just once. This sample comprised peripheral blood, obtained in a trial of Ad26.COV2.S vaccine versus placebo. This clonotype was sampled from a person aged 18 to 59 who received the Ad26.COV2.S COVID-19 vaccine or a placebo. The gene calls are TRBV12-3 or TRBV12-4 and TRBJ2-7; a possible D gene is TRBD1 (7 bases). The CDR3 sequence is CGGQPSSYEQYF. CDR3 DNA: TGCGGGGGACAGCCTTCCTCCTACGAGCAGTACTTC.